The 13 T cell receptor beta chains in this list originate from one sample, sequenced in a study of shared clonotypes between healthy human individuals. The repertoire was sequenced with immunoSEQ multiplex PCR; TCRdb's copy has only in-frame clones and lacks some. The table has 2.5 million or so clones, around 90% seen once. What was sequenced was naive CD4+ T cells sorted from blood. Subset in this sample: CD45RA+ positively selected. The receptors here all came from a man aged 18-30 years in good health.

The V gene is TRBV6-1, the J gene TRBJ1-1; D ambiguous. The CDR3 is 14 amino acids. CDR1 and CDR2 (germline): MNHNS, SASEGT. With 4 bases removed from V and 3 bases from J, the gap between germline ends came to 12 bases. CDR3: CASSGTLGYTEAFF. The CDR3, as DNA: TGTGCCAGCAGTGGGACCTTAGGGTACACTGAAGCTTTCTTT.

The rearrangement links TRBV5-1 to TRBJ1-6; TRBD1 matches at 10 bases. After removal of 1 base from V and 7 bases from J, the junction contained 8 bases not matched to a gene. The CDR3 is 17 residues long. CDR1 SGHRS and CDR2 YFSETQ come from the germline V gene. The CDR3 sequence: CASSLNSGTGDNSPLHF. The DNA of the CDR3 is TGCGCCAGCAGCTTGAATTCCGGGACAGGGGACAATTCACCCCTCCACTTT.

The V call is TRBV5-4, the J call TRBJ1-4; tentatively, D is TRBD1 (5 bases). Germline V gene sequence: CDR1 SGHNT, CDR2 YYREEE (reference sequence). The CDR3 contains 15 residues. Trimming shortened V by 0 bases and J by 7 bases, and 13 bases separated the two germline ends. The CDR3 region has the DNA TGTGCCAGCAGCTTGGATGGCCGGGGCGGTGAAAAACTGTTTTTT. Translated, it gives CASSLDGRGGEKLFF.

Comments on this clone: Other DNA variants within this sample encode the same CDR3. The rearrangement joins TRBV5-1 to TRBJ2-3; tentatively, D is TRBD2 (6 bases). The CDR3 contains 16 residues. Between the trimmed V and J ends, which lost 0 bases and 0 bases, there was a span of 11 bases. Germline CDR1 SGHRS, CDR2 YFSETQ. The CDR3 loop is CASSLALAASTDTQYF. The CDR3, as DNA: TGCGCCAGCAGCTTGGCCTTAGCGGCTAGCACAGATACGCAGTATTTT.

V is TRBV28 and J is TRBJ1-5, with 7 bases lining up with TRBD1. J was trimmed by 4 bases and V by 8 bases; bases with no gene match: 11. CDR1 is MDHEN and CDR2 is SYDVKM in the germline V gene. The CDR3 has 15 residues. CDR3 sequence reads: CASGTGTAYNQPQHF. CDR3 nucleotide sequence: TGTGCCAGCGGGACCGGGACAGCTTATAATCAGCCCCAGCATTTT.

The CDR3 loop reads CASSVGWGQPNTEAFF. The DNA of the CDR3 is TGTGCCAGCAGCGTAGGATGGGGACAACCGAACACTGAAGCTTTCTTT. The chain couples TRBV9 to TRBJ1-1; the D gene is possibly TRBD1 (6 bases). The CDR3 has 16 amino acids. Germline loops: CDR1 SGDLS, CDR2 YYNGEE. V was clipped by 0 bases and J by 1 base, with 13 bases between them.

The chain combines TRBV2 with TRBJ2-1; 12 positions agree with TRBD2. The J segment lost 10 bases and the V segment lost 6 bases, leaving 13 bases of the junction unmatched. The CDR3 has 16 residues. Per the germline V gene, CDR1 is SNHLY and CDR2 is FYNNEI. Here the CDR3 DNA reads TGTGCCAGCAGACTGGAGACTAGCGGGAGTGTACGGGAGCAGTTCTTC. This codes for CASRLETSGSVREQFF.

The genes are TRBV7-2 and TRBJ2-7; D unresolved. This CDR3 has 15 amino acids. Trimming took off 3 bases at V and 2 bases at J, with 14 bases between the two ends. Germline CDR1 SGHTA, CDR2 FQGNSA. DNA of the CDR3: TGTGCCAGCAGCTTCCAATTCGGAAGTACCTACGAGCAGTACTTC. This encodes CASSFQFGSTYEQYF.

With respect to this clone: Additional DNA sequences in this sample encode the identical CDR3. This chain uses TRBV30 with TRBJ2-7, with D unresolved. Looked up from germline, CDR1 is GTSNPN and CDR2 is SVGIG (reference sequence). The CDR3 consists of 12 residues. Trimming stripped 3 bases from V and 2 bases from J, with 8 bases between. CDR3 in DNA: TGTGCCTGGAGCCCGTCTCCCTACGAGCAGTACTTC. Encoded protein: CAWSPSPYEQYF.

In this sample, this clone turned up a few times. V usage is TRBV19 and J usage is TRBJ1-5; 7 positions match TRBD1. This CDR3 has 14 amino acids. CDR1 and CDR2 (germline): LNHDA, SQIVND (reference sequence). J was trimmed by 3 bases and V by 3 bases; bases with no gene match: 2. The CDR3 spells CASSIGQDNQPQHF. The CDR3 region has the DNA TGTGCCAGTAGTATCGGACAGGACAATCAGCCCCAGCATTTT.

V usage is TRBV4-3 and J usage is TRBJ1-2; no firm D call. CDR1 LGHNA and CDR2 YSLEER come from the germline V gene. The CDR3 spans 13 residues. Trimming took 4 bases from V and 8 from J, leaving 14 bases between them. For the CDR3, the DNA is TGCGCCAGCAGCCTCTTTTTGCGGGGAGGCTACACCTTC. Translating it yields CASSLFLRGGYTF.

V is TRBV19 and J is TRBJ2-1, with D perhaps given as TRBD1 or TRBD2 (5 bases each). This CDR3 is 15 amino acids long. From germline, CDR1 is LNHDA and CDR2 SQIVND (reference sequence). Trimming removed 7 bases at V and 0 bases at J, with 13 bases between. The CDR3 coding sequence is TGTGCCAGTAATGATTTCGGGGCCTCCTACAATGAGCAGTTCTTC. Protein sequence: CASNDFGASYNEQFF.

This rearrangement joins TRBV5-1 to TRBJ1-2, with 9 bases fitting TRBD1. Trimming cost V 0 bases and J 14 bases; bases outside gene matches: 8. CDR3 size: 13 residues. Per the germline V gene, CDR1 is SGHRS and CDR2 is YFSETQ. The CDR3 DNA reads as TGCGCCAGCAGCTTGGCCGGGACAGGGTACGTGACCTTC. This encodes CASSLAGTGYVTF.